This T cell receptor beta chain was captured by sequencing in a study of human T cells and chemical hapten exposure. On the study more broadly: The variation in per-sample TCR yields arose mainly from small differences in pooled library volumes.

This clonotype has at least ten counts. What it recognizes is unknown. The study's library attached unique molecular identifiers to single cDNA molecules. Authors' data handling: The median was about 100,000 TCRs per sample, ranging about 20,000 to 690,600. TCRdb called the RACE reads again in MiXCR, with one record for every CDR3 protein. TCRdb, not the original authors, processed these V and J calls. The sample gives 75,000 to 100,000 distinct CDR3 sequences, approximately 10% of which show up once; approximately 2.8% is in the top ten. Overall study findings and caveats: DPC sensitization produced no change in TCRs with frequency above 1 in 1000.

The length of the CDR3 is 14 residues. J lost 4 bases, V lost 6 bases, and 4 bases had no gene match. Germline-derived CDR1 and CDR2 are MNHEY and SVGEGT. Time point: healthy volunteer bleed at 2 weeks. Whole blood that had not been fractionated was the source of extracted total RNA. This chain connects TRBV6-2 or TRBV6-3 to TRBJ2-2; 8 positions match TRBD1. The source material was whole blood. The clonotype comes from a female donor in good health. Some clones in this sample may be carry-over from other donors' samples. CDR3 region: CASSWTGSTGELFF. In DNA form, the CDR3 reads TGTGCCAGCAGCTGGACAGGGTCCACCGGGGAGCTGTTTTTT.